These 24 T cell receptor beta chains originate from one sample sequenced in a study of blood T cells in healthy people across ages. A second about 7 to 11 cycle PCR used barcoded and J-beta primers. From the 5' RACE reads, TCRdb called clonotypes with MiXCR, one entry per CDR3 protein. This table holds over 550,000 distinct CDR3 sequences, under 30% found once. Specimen: blood. The receptors shown here come from a woman older than 75 in good health.

This clonotype occurred many times. This CDR3 is CASSKATVQETQYF. In nucleotides, the CDR3 is TGTGCCAGCAGCAAAGCGACAGTCCAAGAGACCCAGTACTTC. This rearrangement joins TRBV28 to TRBJ2-5; TRBD1 might be the D (5 bases). The CDR3 is 14 amino acids. Deletions cut 6 bases from V and 1 base from J, with 12 bases between. CDR1 and CDR2 from the germline V gene are MDHEN and SYDVKM.

In this sample, this clonotype turned up a few times. The chain couples TRBV28 to TRBJ2-7; no clear D gene. Trimming removed 3 bases at V and 8 bases at J, with 5 bases between. The germline V gene has CDR1 MDHEN and CDR2 SYDVKM. CDR3 length equals 10 residues. The CDR3 is CASSFGKQYF. The CDR3 coding sequence is TGTGCCAGCAGTTTCGGCAAGCAGTACTTC.

This clonotype was detected ten times or more. The J gene is TRBJ2-5, the V gene TRBV2; D gene unclear. The CDR3 runs to 13 residues. The germline CDR1 and CDR2 sequences are SNHLY and FYNNEI. V was trimmed by 3 bases and J by 7 bases, leaving 12 bases between them. CDR3 loop: CASSDANVGTQYF. In DNA, the CDR3 is TGTGCCAGCAGTGACGCTAACGTGGGGACCCAGTACTTC.

Notes on this clonotype: This sequence may be a read error, since a much larger clone differs from it by one base. The chain is built from TRBV3-1 and TRBJ2-1; TRBD1 matches at 10 bases. CDR1 LGHDT and CDR2 YNNKEL come from the germline V gene (reference sequence). The CDR3 extends over 14 amino acids. The V gene end was trimmed by 3 bases and the J gene end by 8 bases; junction bases not matched to a gene: 4. The CDR3 is CASSHRDRGDEQFF. CDR3 bases: TGTGCCAGCAGCCACCGGGACAGGGGAGATGAGCAGTTCTTC.

This clonotype was seen a few times. A much larger clone lies one base from this, so it may be a read error. The rearrangement joins TRBV20-1 to TRBJ1-2; TRBD1 is a possible D gene (5 bases). With 5 bases removed from V and 4 bases from J, the gap between germline ends came to 20 bases. Germline values: CDR1 DFQATT, CDR2 SNEGSKA (reference sequence). This CDR3 has 15 amino acids. The CDR3 protein is CSALRDGGRSYGYTF. In DNA form, the CDR3 reads TGCAGTGCTCTCCGGGACGGGGGACGGAGCTATGGCTACACCTTC.

On this clonotype: Being one base from a much bigger clone, this may be a read error. The CDR3 DNA is TGTGCCGGCAGCTTAGATAGGGGTAATGAAAAACTGTTTTTT. It specifies CAGSLDRGNEKLFF. The chain combines TRBV7-2 with TRBJ1-4; D might be TRBD1 (5 bases). CDR1 is SGHTA and CDR2 is FQGNSA in the germline V gene. CDR3 size: 14 residues.

The chain combines TRBV14 with TRBJ1-2; D uncertain. The length of the CDR3 is 14 residues. Trimming left V 1 base short and J 8 bases short, with 14 bases between. Germline V gene data show CDR1 as SGHDN and CDR2 as FVKESK. The CDR3 sequence: CASSQARFGRGYTF. CDR3 DNA: TGTGCCAGCAGCCAAGCAAGGTTTGGCCGAGGCTACACCTTC.

This clonotype has a handful of counts. J is TRBJ1-1 and V is TRBV5-1; weak D call: TRBD1 (5 bases). This CDR3 comprises 15 residues. Germline loops: CDR1 SGHRS, CDR2 YFSETQ. Trimming shortened V by 5 bases and J by 0 bases, and 14 bases separated the two germline ends. CDR3 amino acids: CASRPLGGVNTEAFF. DNA of the CDR3: TGCGCCAGCAGACCTCTCGGGGGGGTGAACACTGAAGCTTTCTTT.

Notes on this clonotype: Just one base apart from a much larger clone, this may be a read error. The V call is TRBV5-1, the J call TRBJ2-7, with 7 bases lining up with TRBD2. Germline loops: CDR1 SGHRS, CDR2 YFSETQ. The CDR3 contains 13 residues. V lost 4 bases to trimming and J lost 7 bases; unmatched junction nucleotides: 8. This CDR3 reads CASSTAGYNEQYF. The CDR3 DNA reads as TGCGCCAGCAGCACAGCGGGGTACAATGAGCAGTACTTC.

This clonotype came up many times. This rearrangement joins TRBV7-9 to TRBJ2-1, with no clear D. Germline V lookup: CDR1 SEHNR, CDR2 FQNEAQ (reference sequence). Between the trimmed V and J ends, which lost 7 bases and 0 bases, there was a span of 13 bases. The CDR3 is made up of 15 amino acids. The CDR3 loop is CASTQDGVSYNEQFF. The CDR3 nucleotides are TGTGCCAGCACCCAGGATGGGGTCTCCTACAATGAGCAGTTCTTC.

This clonotype was observed many times. This sequence joins TRBV5-1 and TRBJ1-2; the D gene is possibly TRBD1 (6 bases). The CDR3 totals 15 residues. V lost 4 bases, J lost 8 bases, and 21 bases lay in between. CDR1 and CDR2 (germline): SGHRS, YFSETQ. The CDR3 region is CASSPTFRGLEGYTF. In DNA, the CDR3 is TGCGCCAGCAGCCCAACATTCAGGGGACTGGAAGGCTACACCTTC.

This clonotype was picked up one time. A junction end diverges from the germline sequence, so it may reflect a read error. This sequence joins TRBV5-1 and TRBJ2-3; TRBD2 matches 7 bases. Germline CDR1 and CDR2: SGHRS and YFSETQ. There are 19 residues in the CDR3. For the CDR3, the DNA is TGCGCCCGCAGCCAAGGACTAGTTGCTCCCGTCGGCTTAGGAGATACGCAGTATTTT. Protein: CARSQGLVAPVGLGDTQYF.

Only a few counts were recorded for this clonotype. This chain connects TRBV18 to TRBJ1-1, with 9 bases lining up with TRBD1. The germline V gene has CDR1 KGHSH and CDR2 LQKENI. The CDR3 has 16 residues. Unmatched junction bases numbered 12, after V lost 5 bases and J lost 5 bases. The CDR3 nucleotides are TGTGCCAGCTCAAGTACACGCCTGGACAGGGGTACTGAAGCTTTCTTT. It specifies CASSSTRLDRGTEAFF.

This clonotype was counted many times. This chain uses TRBV12-3 or TRBV12-4 with TRBJ1-1; D is ambiguous. CDR3 size: 11 residues. Trimming removed 3 bases at V and 2 bases at J, with 1 base between. CDR3 region: CASSFNTEAFF. CDR3 DNA sequence: TGTGCCAGCAGTTTTAACACTGAAGCTTTCTTT.

This clonotype was recorded many times. The chain recombines TRBV7-3 with TRBJ2-5; tentative D call: TRBD1 (5 bases). The CDR3 spans 16 residues. Germline CDR1 and CDR2: SGHTA and FQGTGA. The V gene lost 0 bases and the J gene lost 4 bases, with 15 bases spanning the gap. For the CDR3, the DNA is TGTGCCAGCAGCTTAACAGGGGCGGCGGCTCGAGAGACCCAGTACTTC. It specifies CASSLTGAAARETQYF.

This clonotype was detected many times. V usage is TRBV18 and J usage is TRBJ2-3; 8 bases are a match to TRBD1. CDR3 size: 16 residues. After removal of 4 bases from V and 4 bases from J, the junction contained 10 bases not matched to a gene. Germline values: CDR1 KGHSH, CDR2 LQKENI. CDR3 bases: TGTGCCAGCTCACGGAACAGGGGGTTTGGTCCAGATACGCAGTATTTT. The encoded protein is CASSRNRGFGPDTQYF. Drawing the rest from reference TRBV18 and TRBJ2-3, the complete variable domain is NAGVMQNPRHLVRRRGQEARLRCSPMKGHSHVYWYRQLPEEGLKFMVYLQKENIIDESGMPKERFSAEFPKEGPSILRIQQVVRGDSAAYFCASSRNRGFGPDTQYFGPGTRLTVL.

V is TRBV7-3 and J is TRBJ1-1; the match to TRBD1 covers 9 bases. The germline V gene encodes CDR1 SGHTA and CDR2 FQGTGA. The CDR3 has 15 amino acids. Trimming cost V 4 bases and J 7 bases; bases outside gene matches: 10. The CDR3 is CASSSGMDRGVEAFF. CDR3 in DNA: TGTGCCAGCAGCTCCGGCATGGACAGGGGCGTTGAAGCTTTCTTT. The full variable domain, completed using reference TRBV7-3 and TRBJ1-1, is GAGVSQTPSNKVTEKGKYVELRCDPISGHTALYWYRQSLGQGPEFLIYFQGTGAADDSGLPNDRFFAVRPEGSVSTLKIQRTERGDSAVYLCASSSGMDRGVEAFFGQGTRLTVV.

CDR3 amino acids: CATSRAMGNTDTQYF. The CDR3 region has the DNA TGTGCCACCAGCAGAGCGATGGGAAACACAGATACGCAGTATTTT. J is TRBJ2-3 and V is TRBV15; D not resolved. The CDR3 is 15 amino acids. V was pared by 1 base and J by 2 bases, with 10 bases between. The germline V gene encodes CDR1 LNHNV and CDR2 YYDKDF (reference sequence).

This clonotype has a count of ten or more. The chain combines TRBV5-6 with TRBJ2-5; 7 nucleotides align to TRBD1. The CDR3 has 13 residues. Looked up from germline, CDR1 is SGHDT and CDR2 is YYEEEE. Trimming at V came to 4 bases and at J to 2 bases, leaving 2 bases not matched to a gene. The CDR3, as DNA: TGTGCCAGCAGCACGGACAGGCAAGAGACCCAGTACTTC. Amino acid sequence: CASSTDRQETQYF.

Concerning this clonotype itself: A read error may be the cause here, since a much bigger clone is one base away. The CDR3 sequence is CASSEAWGGQFF. Here the CDR3 DNA reads TGTGCCAGCAGTGAAGCCTGGGGGGGGCAGTTCTTC. The chain recombines TRBV6-1 with TRBJ2-1, with 7 bases matching TRBD2. CDR3 length: 12 residues. CDR1 MNHNS and CDR2 SASEGT come from the germline V gene. V lost 0 bases, J lost 12 bases, and 2 bases stayed unmatched.

On this clonotype itself: Its ends do not fully match the called genes, so a read error is possible. The J gene is TRBJ2-7, the V gene TRBV14, with D perhaps TRBD1 (5 bases). CDR1 and CDR2 from the germline V gene are SGHDN and FVKESK. The CDR3 extends over 12 amino acids. The CDR3 DNA sequence: TGTGTCAGCAGCCCTGACAGCTACGAGCAGTACTTC. Its translation is CVSSPDSYEQYF.

The chain joins TRBV20-1 to TRBJ2-1; 12 nucleotides align to TRBD2. In germline, CDR1 is DFQATT, CDR2 SNEGSKA (reference sequence). The V segment lost 7 bases and the J segment 6 bases; nucleotides outside the gene matches: 1. CDR3 length: 12 residues. The CDR3 bases are TGCAGTGGGACTAGCGGGACCAATGAGCAGTTCTTC. This translates into CSGTSGTNEQFF.

The genes are TRBV20-1 and TRBJ2-4; 7 bases line up with TRBD2. V dropped 0 bases and J dropped 13; count of bases not matched to a gene: 15. Germline CDR1 and CDR2: DFQATT and SNEGSKA (reference sequence). This CDR3 is built from 15 residues. CDR3 DNA: TGCAGTGCTAGAGAGAGGTGGAGGGAGGGTGTGGAGCAGTACTTC. Its translation: CSARERWREGVEQYF.

The rearrangement links TRBV12-3 or TRBV12-4 to TRBJ1-5, with D perhaps TRBD1 (6 bases). The CDR3 runs to 13 residues. The germline V and J ends were trimmed by 10 bases and 3 bases, with 13 bases remaining between them. The DNA for the CDR3 is TGTGCCATAAGCAGGGGAATCAATCAGCCCCAGCATTTT. This sequence encodes CAISRGINQPQHF.